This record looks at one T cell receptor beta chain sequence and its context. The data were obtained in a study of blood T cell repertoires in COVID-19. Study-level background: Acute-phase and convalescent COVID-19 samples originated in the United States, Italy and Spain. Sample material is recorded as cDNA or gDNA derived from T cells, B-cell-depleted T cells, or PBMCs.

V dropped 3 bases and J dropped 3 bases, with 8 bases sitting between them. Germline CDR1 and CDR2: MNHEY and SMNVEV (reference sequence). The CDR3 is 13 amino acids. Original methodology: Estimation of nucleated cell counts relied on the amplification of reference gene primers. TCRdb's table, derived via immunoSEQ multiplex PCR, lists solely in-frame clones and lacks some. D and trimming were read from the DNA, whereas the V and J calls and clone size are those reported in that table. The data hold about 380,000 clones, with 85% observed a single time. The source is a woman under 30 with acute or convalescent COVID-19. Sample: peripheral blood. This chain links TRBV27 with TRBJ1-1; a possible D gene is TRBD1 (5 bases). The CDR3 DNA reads TGTGCCAGCAGTTTCGACAGCTACACTGAAGCTTTCTTT. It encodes CASSFDSYTEAFF.